The 9 T cell receptor beta chains below all came from one sample that was sequenced in a study of tumor-infiltrating lymphocytes in oesophageal squamous cell carcinoma (dated by TCRdb to 2016 to 2018). Library generation was performed with PCR. Sequenced using an Illumina HiSeq 2000. TCRdb ran its own pipeline on the public reads, namely fastp trimming at Q25 and MiXCR clone calling, and kept in-frame beta chains. Entries are consolidated by CDR3 protein sequence, retaining the most common genes and DNA. Within this sample are about 14,000 distinct CDR3 sequences, with 45% to 50% of them counted one time only. Jointly, the top ten make up around 15% of the sample. The material sequenced was blood. These receptors came from a male donor with esophageal squamous cell carcinoma.

For this clonotype: Given a much more abundant clone one base away, this may be a read error. J is TRBJ2-1 and V is TRBV11-2; D remains ambiguous. Judging by the DNA end, TRBJ2-7 fits better; the J call may be wrong. The CDR3 spans 12 residues. The germline V gene encodes CDR1 SGHAT and CDR2 FQNNGV. CDR3: CASSSARNEQYF. The CDR3 nucleotides are TGTGCCAGCAGCTCCGCGAGAAATGAGCAGTACTTC.

Many counts were recorded for this clonotype. V is TRBV10-1 and J is TRBJ1-6; 7 nucleotides line up with TRBD1. Germline CDR1 reads WNHNN; CDR2 reads SYGVQD (reference sequence). The J segment lost 7 bases and the V segment lost 0 bases, leaving 3 bases of the junction unmatched. The CDR3 sequence is 15 residues long. The DNA for the CDR3 is TGCGCCAGCAGTGAGTCTCTACAGGGGAATTCACCCCTCCACTTT. Amino acids: CASSESLQGNSPLHF.

This chain connects TRBV28 to TRBJ2-4, with no clear D. The J call is in doubt because the DNA end fits TRBJ1-2 better. Germline values: CDR1 MDHEN, CDR2 SYDVKM. CDR3 length equals 11 residues. Written as DNA, the CDR3 is TGTGCCAGCAGTTTAGACTATGGCTACACCTTC. This gives the protein CASSLDYGYTF.

The sample holds many counts of this clonotype. This chain joins TRBV4-1 and TRBJ2-1; TRBD2 matches at 12 bases. V gave up 4 bases and J gave up 8 bases; unmatched junction bases: 6. This CDR3 spans 15 amino acids. Germline CDR1 is MGHRA and CDR2 is YSYEKL. The CDR3 loop is CASSPRTSGTDEQFF. CDR3 nucleotides: TGCGCCAGCAGCCCGCGGACTAGCGGGACCGATGAGCAGTTCTTC.

The chain uses TRBV3-1 and TRBJ2-2; D remains ambiguous. The V end lost 0 bases, the J end lost 3 bases, and 2 bases lay between the germline ends. CDR3 length: 13 residues. The V gene's germline CDR1 is LGHDT and CDR2 YNNKEL (reference sequence). DNA of the CDR3: TGTGCCAGCAGCCAAGAAGACACCGGGGAGCTGTTTTTT. This translates into CASSQEDTGELFF.

This clonotype appeared once. This chain joins TRBV7-6 and TRBJ1-5, with 8 bases lining up with TRBD1. Germline-derived CDR1 and CDR2 are SGHVS and FNYEAQ. With V trimmed by 3 bases and J by 4 bases, 2 bases remained unmatched. The CDR3 has 14 residues. The chain's CDR3 is CASSFQGANQPQHF. Written as DNA, the CDR3 is TGTGCCAGCAGCTTCCAGGGGGCGAATCAGCCCCAGCATTTT.

The chain combines TRBV7-8 with TRBJ1-5; D might be TRBD1 (6 bases). Trimming cost V 0 bases and J 7 bases, with 16 bases left between them. This CDR3 has 16 residues. Germline CDR1 SGHVS, CDR2 FQNEAQ. The CDR3 reads CASSLAHREGGQPQHF. The CDR3 bases are TGTGCCAGCAGCTTAGCGCACAGGGAAGGGGGGCAGCCCCAGCATTTT.

CDR3 sequence: CASSILGSYNEQYF. In DNA, the CDR3 is TGTGCCAGTAGTATACTGGGCTCCTACAATGAGCAGTACTTC. The chain carries TRBV19 and TRBJ2-3; D is unresolved. The J call may be mistaken, given a closer DNA end match to TRBJ2-7. Germline V gene sequence: CDR1 LNHDA, CDR2 SQIVND (reference sequence). The length of the CDR3 is 14 residues.

In its sample, this clonotype is medium-sized. An end of the junction does not agree with germline; a read error may underlie this. The rearrangement uses TRBV11-2 and TRBJ1-4, with D perhaps matching TRBD1 (6 bases). Germline CDR1 is SGHAT and CDR2 is FQNNGV. This CDR3 has 13 amino acids. CDR3 nucleotides: TGTGCCAGCAGCTACAACCCAAGGGACACCCCTTCATTT. Its protein product is CASSYNPRDTPSF.